Each of the 5 T cell receptor beta chains below was sequenced from the same sample in a study of T-cell reconstitution after alpha-beta-depleted transplantation in children. Unique molecular identifiers were built into the TCRbeta library. MiXCR was run by TCRdb on the PCR reads, yielding one entry per CDR3 protein. The sample contains around 380,000 distinct CDR3 sequences, roughly a tenth of which appear only once. Sequences were derived from PBMCs from the stem cell graft donor, sampled from the stem cell graft. All receptors derive from a human donor who donated a stem cell graft to a child with acute myeloid leukemia.

The genes are TRBV9 and TRBJ2-2; no clear D. The CDR3 loop spans 15 amino acids. Trimming pared 4 bases from V and 8 bases from J, leaving 18 bases between. The germline CDR1 and CDR2 sequences are SGDLS and YYNGEE. The CDR3 coding sequence is TGTGCCAGCAGCCCCCACAAATACGGTTCGGGGGAGCTGTTTTTT. Translated, it gives CASSPHKYGSGELFF.

There are many counts of this clonotype. The chain carries TRBV5-1 and TRBJ2-1, with D possibly matching TRBD1 (5 bases). The V end was cut by 3 bases, the J end by 1 base, with 11 bases between. The CDR3 is 15 amino acids. Germline CDR1 is SGHRS and CDR2 is YFSETQ. The CDR3: CASSSVAGSYNEQFF. The CDR3 nucleotides read TGCGCCAGCAGCTCGGTAGCAGGGTCCTACAATGAGCAGTTCTTC.

The chain couples TRBV20-1 to TRBJ2-1, with 7 bases matching TRBD2. Germline CDR1 DFQATT, CDR2 SNEGSKA (reference sequence). This CDR3 region has 17 residues. CDR3 protein: CCAEQGVGRSSYNEQFF. In nucleotides, the CDR3 is TGCTGCGCCGAACAAGGGGTCGGGAGGAGCTCCTACAATGAGCAGTTCTTC.

This clonotype was seen only a few times. The V and J genes are TRBV4-2 and TRBJ1-5; maybe TRBD1 (5 bases). V was pared by 3 bases and J by 7 bases, with 16 bases between. The CDR3 is 15 amino acids. CDR1 LGHNA and CDR2 YNFKEQ come from the germline V gene. The CDR3 spells CASSQGPDSRQPQHF. The CDR3 DNA reads as TGTGCCAGCAGCCAGGGCCCCGACAGCCGGCAGCCCCAGCATTTT.

The rearrangement uses TRBV6-5 and TRBJ2-3, with no clear D. The germline V gene has CDR1 MNHEY and CDR2 SVGAGI. V lost 2 bases and J 2 bases, leaving 8 bases between the germline ends. This CDR3 contains 14 residues. CDR3 DNA sequence: TGTGCCAGCAGTTACCCAACAAACACAGATACGCAGTATTTT. Translated, it gives CASSYPTNTDTQYF.